These 26 T cell receptor beta chains came from one sample sequenced in a study of blood T cell repertoires in COVID-19. Sequencing used immunoSEQ multiplex PCR; TCRdb keeps in-frame clones, though not all of them. The table includes around 260,000 clones, around 90% detected once. The specimen sequenced was PBMCs or T cells enriched from blood (not recorded which). Receptors originate from a woman aged 30 to 39 who had recovered from COVID-19.

This rearrangement joins TRBV6-2 or TRBV6-3 to TRBJ2-7; TRBD2 matches at 8 bases. Germline V CDR1 and CDR2: MNHEY, SVGEGT. The CDR3 loop spans 15 amino acids. The trim removed 5 bases at V and 3 bases at J, leaving 9 bases unmatched. As DNA, the CDR3 is TGTGCCAGCAGTACCCCGGGACTAGGAGACTACGAGCAGTACTTC. It specifies CASSTPGLGDYEQYF.

The rearrangement joins TRBV7-3 to TRBJ2-1; TRBD1 agrees at 10 bases. Germline V gene sequence: CDR1 SGHTA, CDR2 FQGTGA. This CDR3 contains 16 residues. J gave up 5 bases and V 4 bases, and 8 bases lay outside the gene matches. CDR3: CASSWDRGLGNNEQFF. The DNA of the CDR3 is TGTGCCAGCAGCTGGGACAGGGGTCTGGGAAACAATGAGCAGTTCTTC.

The DNA for the CDR3 is TGTGCCAGTAGTTCCACAGGGCTCCCCTACGAGCAGTACTTC. Translation: CASSSTGLPYEQYF. The V gene is TRBV19, the J gene TRBJ2-7; tentative D call: TRBD1 (6 bases). The CDR3 is made up of 14 amino acids. Germline V gene lookup returns CDR1 LNHDA and CDR2 SQIVND (reference sequence). V was trimmed by 5 bases and J by 2 bases, leaving 13 bases between them.

The chain links TRBV2 to TRBJ1-2; D ambiguous. Germline assignment: CDR1 SNHLY and CDR2 FYNNEI. Trimming removed 4 bases at V and 5 bases at J, with 14 bases between. The CDR3 runs 14 residues. In DNA, the CDR3 is TGTGCCAGCAGTGTGGAGGCGTCCGGGTATGGCTACACCTTC. It translates to CASSVEASGYGYTF.

The chain employs TRBV6-2 or TRBV6-3 and TRBJ1-5; D uncertain. V was pared by 1 base and J by 4 bases, with 5 bases between. The CDR3 totals 13 residues. CDR1 MNHEY and CDR2 SVGEGT come from the germline V gene. The CDR3, as DNA: TGTGCCAGCAGTTACTTGGCAAATCAGCCCCAGCATTTT. This encodes CASSYLANQPQHF.

The rearrangement joins TRBV5-4 to TRBJ1-2; D is unresolved. The CDR3 spans 17 residues. V lost 1 base to trimming and J lost 1 base, with 17 bases between them. From germline, CDR1 is SGHNT and CDR2 YYREEE (reference sequence). The CDR3 loop is CASSLSGQSLLNYGYTF. The CDR3, as DNA: TGTGCCAGCAGCTTGAGTGGGCAGTCACTTCTTAACTATGGCTACACCTTC.

The chain employs TRBV4-3 and TRBJ2-7, with no clear D. The CDR3 covers 16 residues. The germline V and J ends were trimmed by 1 base and 0 bases, with 13 bases remaining between them. Germline V CDR1 and CDR2: LGHNA, YSLEER. In DNA, the CDR3 is TGCGCCAGCAGCCAAGGGTTGCGGTCCAGCTCCTACGAGCAGTACTTC. Amino acids: CASSQGLRSSSYEQYF.

CDR3 sequence: CASSFVGVQASGGNQPQHF. In DNA form, the CDR3 reads TGTGCCAGCAGTTTTGTGGGGGTACAAGCTTCGGGGGGCAATCAGCCCCAGCATTTT. The V and J genes are TRBV28 and TRBJ1-5; D perhaps matches TRBD1 (5 bases). V was shortened by 3 bases and J by 2 bases, with 23 bases between the two germline ends. The CDR3 spans 19 residues. Germline-derived CDR1 and CDR2 are MDHEN and SYDVKM. Looking up the rest from reference TRBV28 and TRBJ1-5 gives the full variable domain: DVKVTQSSRYLVKRTGEKVFLECVQDMDHENMFWYRQDPGLGLRLIYFSYDVKMKEKGDIPEGYSVSREKKERFSLILESASTNQTSMYLCASSFVGVQASGGNQPQHFGDGTRLSIL.

The rearrangement uses TRBV13 and TRBJ1-1; D is possibly TRBD1 (6 bases). The CDR3 consists of 15 residues. Trimming stripped 5 bases from V and 4 bases from J, with 17 bases between. Looked up from germline, CDR1 is PRHDT and CDR2 is FYEKMQ (reference sequence). The CDR3 bases are TGTGCCAGCAGCCCCCCGGGGAGGGGGGGCACTGAAGCTTTCTTT. Encoded protein: CASSPPGRGGTEAFF.

This clone was counted a few times. The sample carries other DNA sequences with the same CDR3. This chain uses TRBV18 with TRBJ1-1, with D unresolved. Trimming took 3 bases from V and 4 from J, leaving 9 bases between them. The length of the CDR3 is 13 residues. Germline V gives CDR1 KGHSH, CDR2 LQKENI. The chain's CDR3 is CASSPDRGTEAFF. In DNA form, the CDR3 reads TGTGCCAGCTCACCTGATCGGGGCACTGAAGCTTTCTTT. Filled out from reference TRBV18 and TRBJ1-1, the complete variable domain reads NAGVMQNPRHLVRRRGQEARLRCSPMKGHSHVYWYRQLPEEGLKFMVYLQKENIIDESGMPKERFSAEFPKEGPSILRIQQVVRGDSAAYFCASSPDRGTEAFFGQGTRLTVV.

This clone was recorded a few times. The chain links TRBV19 to TRBJ2-2; D unclear. This CDR3 spans 14 amino acids. Trimming pared 1 base from V and 6 bases from J, leaving 9 bases between. Per germline, CDR1 LNHDA and CDR2 SQIVND (reference sequence). The DNA for the CDR3 is TGTGCCAGTAGTATAGGCCCCCAGGCCGGGGAGCTGTTTTTT. Translation: CASSIGPQAGELFF.

This clone showed up just once. The chain has TRBV6-5 and TRBJ1-4; D remains ambiguous. Trimming left V 6 bases short and J 3 bases short, with 14 bases between. This CDR3 contains 15 residues. Germline V gene data show CDR1 as MNHEY and CDR2 as SVGAGI. CDR3 protein: CASSPWPTPNEKLFF. CDR3 in DNA: TGTGCCAGCAGCCCCTGGCCAACGCCTAATGAAAAACTGTTTTTT.

This sequence joins TRBV5-4 and TRBJ2-1; 9 bases line up with TRBD1. The CDR3 contains 17 residues. Unmatched junction bases numbered 6, after V lost 0 bases and J lost 2 bases. The V gene's germline CDR1 is SGHNT and CDR2 YYREEE (reference sequence). This chain's CDR3 is CASSLVRGQGAYNEQFF. The CDR3 DNA is TGTGCCAGCAGCTTGGTGCGGGGACAGGGAGCCTACAATGAGCAGTTCTTC.

The chain employs TRBV7-3 and TRBJ2-2; D remains ambiguous. Trimming stripped 5 bases from V and 3 bases from J, with 4 bases between. The CDR3 covers 12 residues. Looked up from germline, CDR1 is SGHTA and CDR2 is FQGTGA. CDR3 nucleotides: TGTGCCAGCAGCCGCGACACCGGGGAGCTGTTTTTT. Translated: CASSRDTGELFF.

Only one count was recorded for this clone. V gene TRBV9 combines with J gene TRBJ2-2, with 8 bases identical to TRBD1. This CDR3 region has 16 residues. Germline CDR1 reads SGDLS; CDR2 reads YYNGEE. Trimming at V came to 0 bases and at J to 0 bases, leaving 1 base not matched to a gene. In DNA, the CDR3 is TGTGCCAGCAGCGTAGCAGGGGGCGCGAACACCGGGGAGCTGTTTTTT. This translates into CASSVAGGANTGELFF.

The chain's CDR3 is CASSLGTGYSNQPQHF. In DNA form, the CDR3 reads TGTGCCAGCAGTTTAGGGACAGGGTATAGCAATCAGCCCCAGCATTTT. The rearrangement links TRBV28 to TRBJ1-5; TRBD1 agrees at 9 bases. Per the germline V gene, CDR1 is MDHEN and CDR2 is SYDVKM. Trimming cost V 2 bases and J 0 bases; bases outside gene matches: 2. This CDR3 contains 16 residues.

The chain carries TRBV28 and TRBJ1-2; 9 bases line up with TRBD1. CDR1 is MDHEN and CDR2 is SYDVKM in the germline V gene. The CDR3 is 15 amino acids. V was pared by 5 bases and J by 2 bases, with 6 bases of the junction left unmatched. CDR3 in DNA: TGTGCCAGCAGTCCCGGACAGGGGATCAACTATGGCTACACCTTC. This encodes CASSPGQGINYGYTF.

The rearrangement uses TRBV7-9 and TRBJ1-2; D perhaps matches TRBD1 (6 bases). The CDR3 totals 13 residues. V gave up 3 bases and J gave up 4 bases, with 9 bases separating them. The V gene's germline CDR1 is SEHNR and CDR2 FQNEAQ (reference sequence). Written as DNA, the CDR3 is TGTGCCAGCAGCTTGGGGGCACTCTATGGCTACACCTTC. Translation gives CASSLGALYGYTF.

The gene calls are TRBV4-3 and TRBJ2-1, with TRBD2 matching over 12 bases. The trim removed 4 bases at V and 4 bases at J, leaving 2 bases unmatched. Germline V CDR1 and CDR2: LGHNA, YSLEER. The CDR3 spans 15 residues. CDR3 sequence reads: CASSPGTSGYNEQFF. CDR3 sequence (DNA): TGCGCCAGCAGCCCCGGGACTAGCGGGTACAATGAGCAGTTCTTC.

The V gene is TRBV9, the J gene TRBJ2-3; 9 bases agree with TRBD2. The CDR3 is made up of 15 amino acids. The germline V gene encodes CDR1 SGDLS and CDR2 YYNGEE. V dropped 3 bases and J dropped 2; count of bases not matched to a gene: 4. The CDR3 DNA follows: TGTGCCAGCAGCGAGACTAGCGGCACCACAGATACGCAGTATTTT. This translates into CASSETSGTTDTQYF.

This rearrangement joins TRBV28 to TRBJ2-7; TRBD2 aligns across 9 bases. Germline values: CDR1 MDHEN, CDR2 SYDVKM. This CDR3 region has 15 residues. V trimming: 3 bases; J trimming: 0 bases; junction bases outside the gene matches: 3. The CDR3 reads CASSLGSGGSYEQYF. CDR3 DNA sequence: TGTGCCAGCAGTTTGGGTAGCGGGGGCTCCTACGAGCAGTACTTC.

The table lists this clone with a count of one. The sample carries other DNA sequences with the same CDR3. The chain is built from TRBV7-2 and TRBJ2-6, with 8 bases lining up with TRBD1. Germline V gene lookup returns CDR1 SGHTA and CDR2 FQGNSA. This CDR3 has 18 amino acids. V was clipped by 1 base and J by 4 bases; unmatched bases: 9. The CDR3 loop reads CASSLGTGLALGANVLTF. CDR3 sequence (DNA): TGTGCCAGCAGCTTAGGGACAGGGCTAGCTCTGGGGGCCAACGTCCTGACTTTC.

This clone was counted once. The genes are TRBV15 and TRBJ2-3; D is possibly TRBD1 (5 bases). CDR3 length equals 16 residues. Germline V gene lookup returns CDR1 LNHNV and CDR2 YYDKDF (reference sequence). Between the trimmed V and J ends, which lost 5 bases and 4 bases, there was a span of 19 bases. The CDR3 bases are TGTGCCACCAGCTACTTCACGATAAGGGGCCCAGATACGCAGTATTTT. Its translation is CATSYFTIRGPDTQYF.

This clone was seen once. This chain links TRBV6-4 with TRBJ2-7; no definite D call. This CDR3 has 12 residues. With 5 bases removed from V and 2 bases from J, the gap between germline ends came to 7 bases. Germline CDR1 and CDR2: MRHNA and SNTAGT. The CDR3 nucleotides are TGTGCCAGCAGTCTAACCACCTACGAGCAGTACTTC. This codes for CASSLTTYEQYF.

This clone has just one count. The chain joins TRBV6-5 to TRBJ1-3; a weak D match, TRBD1 (6 bases). The CDR3 contains 14 residues. CDR1 and CDR2 from the germline V gene are MNHEY and SVGAGI. With 6 bases removed from V and 0 bases from J, the gap between germline ends came to 9 bases. Here the CDR3 reads CASRTGNSGNTIYF. Here the CDR3 DNA reads TGTGCCAGCAGGACAGGAAACTCTGGAAACACCATATATTTT.

The chain links TRBV6-5 to TRBJ2-3; 13 nucleotides line up with TRBD2. Trimming removed 6 bases from V and 9 bases from J; junction bases left unmatched: 9. The CDR3 length is 15 residues. CDR1 and CDR2 (germline): MNHEY, SVGAGI. Here the CDR3 DNA reads TGTGCCAGCAGGACTGGACTAGCGGGAGCTAGGACGCAGTATTTT. Translating it yields CASRTGLAGARTQYF.